These T cell receptor beta chains were read from a single sample in a study of T cell responses to AZD1222 COVID-19 vaccine. TCRdb's table, derived via immunoSEQ multiplex PCR, lists solely in-frame clones and lacks some. This repertoire shows fewer than 150,000 clones, 90% to 95% found once; its top ten account for about 3%. The specimen was peripheral blood, collected on day 0 of AZD1222 vaccination. The receptors shown here come from an adult in good health. Both conserved end residues are part of each CDR3. The order of the fields is D gene, J gene, clone size, V gene, CDR3 protein, CDR3 DNA. A D gene is named only where the DNA matches it firmly. The size field is filled for only some rows; it gives once, few, many or a size class.

>TRBD1|TRBJ2-7|.|TRBV5-1
CASSLAGTGPKYEQYF
TGCGCCAGCAGCTTGGCCGGGACAGGGCCAAAGTACGAGCAGTACTTC
>.|TRBJ1-2|.|TRBV30
CAWSPHGYYGYTF
TGTGCCTGGAGTCCCCACGGGTATTATGGCTACACCTTC
>.|TRBJ2-5|.|TRBV4-2
CASSPLSGTQYF
TGTGCCAGCAGCCCCCTAAGCGGGACCCAGTACTTC
>TRBD1|TRBJ1-1|.|TRBV28
CASTWLDRGLTEAFF
TGTGCCAGCACTTGGTTAGACAGGGGGCTGACTGAAGCTTTCTTT
>TRBD2|TRBJ2-1|.|TRBV19
CASSNSGSSYNEQFF
TGTGCCAGTAGTAATAGCGGGAGCTCCTACAATGAGCAGTTCTTC
>TRBD2|TRBJ2-7|.|TRBV28
CASSPPPAGDYEQYF
TGTGCCAGCAGTCCCCCCCCAGCGGGAGACTACGAGCAGTACTTC
>TRBD1|TRBJ1-4|few|TRBV9
CASSVQGGEKLFF
TGTGCCAGCAGCGTTCAGGGGGGAGAAAAACTGTTTTTT
>.|TRBJ1-3|.|TRBV30
CAWSVPGRINTIYF
TGTGCCTGGAGTGTACCGGGACGGATAAACACCATATATTTT
>.|TRBJ2-1|.|TRBV6-2/TRBV6-3
CASTPPRGDEQFF
TGTGCCAGCACCCCTCCCAGGGGCGATGAGCAGTTCTTC
>.|TRBJ1-4|.|TRBV3-1/TRBV3-2
CASSRGEGYKLFF
TGTGCCAGCAGCCGAGGGGAGGGGTACAAACTGTTTTTT
>TRBD1|TRBJ2-7|.|TRBV28
CASRASGLRDRRDDSYEQYF
TGTGCCAGCAGGGCCTCAGGCCTACGGGACAGGCGAGACGATTCCTACGAGCAGTACTTC
>.|TRBJ2-3|.|TRBV25-1
CASSEYKGTSTDTQYF
TGTGCCAGCAGTGAATATAAAGGGACTTCTACAGATACGCAGTATTTT
>TRBD1|TRBJ1-2|.|TRBV5-6
CASSFTGTGGPPNYGYTF
TGTGCCAGCAGCTTTACCGGGACAGGGGGACCCCCTAACTATGGCTACACCTTC
>TRBD2|TRBJ2-2|.|TRBV7-3
CASSLMGLAGTGELFF
TGTGCCAGCAGCTTAATGGGCCTAGCGGGCACCGGGGAGCTGTTTTTT
>TRBD2|TRBJ2-1|.|TRBV6-2/TRBV6-3
CASSWGLAVNEQFF
TGTGCCAGCAGTTGGGGACTAGCGGTCAATGAGCAGTTCTTC
>TRBD1|TRBJ2-1|.|TRBV13
CASRRAGTGVNEQFF
TGTGCCAGCAGACGGGCAGGGACAGGAGTCAATGAGCAGTTCTTC
>.|TRBJ1-4|.|TRBV3-1/TRBV3-2
CASSTLGNEKLFF
TGTGCCAGCTCAACTTTGGGAAATGAAAAACTGTTTTTT
>.|TRBJ1-2|.|TRBV3-1/TRBV3-2
CASSQGQVGYTF
TGTGCCAGCAGCCAAGGACAGGTTGGCTACACCTTC
>TRBD1|TRBJ2-5|once|TRBV2
CASSLTGLYQETQYF
TGTGCCAGCAGTTTGACAGGGTTGTACCAAGAGACCCAGTACTTC
>TRBD1|TRBJ1-2|.|TRBV28
CATPTGQGGYGYTF
TGTGCCACCCCAACGGGACAGGGTGGCTATGGCTACACCTTC
>TRBD1|TRBJ1-3|.|TRBV19
CASNPGTAGNTIYF
TGTGCCAGTAACCCCGGGACAGCTGGAAACACCATATATTTT
>.|TRBJ1-5|.|TRBV7-9
CASSLGSAISQPQHF
TGTGCCAGCAGCTTAGGGTCTGCTATCAGTCAGCCCCAGCATTTT
>TRBD2|TRBJ2-7|.|TRBV28
CASSPQPGGSYEQYF
TGTGCCAGCAGTCCTCAGCCGGGCGGGAGCTACGAGCAGTACTTC
>TRBD2|TRBJ2-1|.|TRBV5-6
CASSLSTSGELNEQFF
TGTGCCAGCAGCTTGTCGACTAGCGGAGAACTTAATGAGCAGTTCTTC
>TRBD1|TRBJ1-6|once|TRBV7-9
CASNSDTGGVNSPLHF
TGTGCCAGCAACTCAGACACAGGGGGCGTCAATTCACCCCTCCACTTT
>.|TRBJ1-1|.|TRBV9
CASSVGHGNTEAFF
TGTGCCAGCAGCGTAGGACACGGGAACACTGAAGCTTTCTTT
>.|TRBJ2-7|.|TRBV6-1
CASSEGLASYYEQYF
TGTGCCAGCAGTGAAGGGCTAGCTTCCTACTACGAGCAGTACTTC
>TRBD1|TRBJ1-6|.|TRBV28
CASSGWTGRSYNSPLHF
TGTGCCAGCAGCGGATGGACAGGGAGGTCCTATAATTCACCCCTCCACTTT
>.|TRBJ2-5|.|TRBV28
CASSKRGGGGSEEETQYF
TGTGCCAGCAGCAAGAGAGGGGGCGGGGGTTCAGAGGAGGAGACCCAGTACTTC
>TRBD1|TRBJ1-5|.|TRBV10-3
CAISERPQGAGMTRGQPQHF
TGTGCCATCAGTGAACGACCACAGGGGGCGGGCATGACTCGTGGTCAGCCCCAGCATTTT
>TRBD2|TRBJ2-1|.|TRBV24-1
CATSDSWTSNYNEQFF
TGTGCCACCAGTGATTCCTGGACTAGCAACTACAATGAGCAGTTCTTC
>.|TRBJ2-2|.|TRBV7-2
CASSFSGNTGELFF
TGTGCCAGCAGCTTTAGCGGAAACACCGGGGAGCTGTTTTTT
>.|TRBJ2-1|.|TRBV19
CASKRAGVGNEQFF
TGTGCCAGTAAAAGGGCAGGGGTGGGAAATGAGCAGTTCTTC
>TRBD1|TRBJ1-1|few|TRBV29-1
CSVLLGQEDTEAFF
TGCAGCGTTCTCCTGGGACAGGAAGATACTGAAGCTTTCTTT
>TRBD1|TRBJ1-2|.|TRBV20-1
CSASTPGQGAGYGYTF
TGCAGTGCTAGTACCCCGGGACAGGGGGCCGGCTATGGCTACACCTTC
>.|TRBJ1-6|.|TRBV3-1/TRBV3-2
CASSQEGGWNSPLHF
TGTGCCAGCAGCCAAGAAGGGGGTTGGAATTCACCCCTCCACTTT
>TRBD1|TRBJ1-4|.|TRBV19
CASTYGRDSEKLFF
TGTGCCAGTACCTACGGCCGGGACAGTGAAAAACTGTTTTTT
>.|TRBJ2-2|.|TRBV28
CASSFTLFQNTGELFF
TGTGCCAGCAGTTTTACCCTCTTCCAGAACACCGGGGAGCTGTTTTTT
>.|TRBJ2-7|.|TRBV9
CASSEGLGDYEQYF
TGTGCCAGCAGCGAGGGGCTTGGAGACTACGAGCAGTACTTC
>.|TRBJ2-3|.|TRBV12-3/TRBV12-4
CADGSGTDTQYF
TGTGCCGACGGCAGCGGGACAGATACGCAGTATTTT
>.|TRBJ1-2|.|TRBV7-2
CASSLRGGEDYGYTF
TGTGCCAGCAGCTTACGGGGGGGCGAAGACTATGGCTACACCTTC
>TRBD2|TRBJ2-6|once|TRBV4-1
CASSPLGGVGANVLTF
TGCGCCAGCAGCCCTCTCGGGGGGGTTGGGGCCAACGTCCTGACTTTC
>.|TRBJ1-1|.|TRBV5-6
CASSFWGLLMNTEAFF
TGTGCCAGCAGCTTTTGGGGGCTACTCATGAACACTGAAGCTTTCTTT
>.|TRBJ1-2|.|TRBV19
CASSKGTYGYTF
TGTGCCAGTAGTAAGGGAACGTATGGCTACACCTTC
>TRBD1|TRBJ1-2|.|TRBV15
CATSGQGAKGYTF
TGTGCCACCAGCGGACAGGGGGCGAAAGGCTACACCTTC